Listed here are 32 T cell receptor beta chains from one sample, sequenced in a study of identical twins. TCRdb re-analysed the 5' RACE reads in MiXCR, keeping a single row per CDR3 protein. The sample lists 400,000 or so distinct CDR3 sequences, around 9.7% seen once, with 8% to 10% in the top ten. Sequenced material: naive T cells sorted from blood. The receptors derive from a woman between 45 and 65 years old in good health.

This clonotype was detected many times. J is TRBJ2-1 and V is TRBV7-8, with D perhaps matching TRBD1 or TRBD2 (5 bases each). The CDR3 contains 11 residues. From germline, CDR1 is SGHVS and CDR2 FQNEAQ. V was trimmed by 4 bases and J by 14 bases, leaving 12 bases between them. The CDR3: CASSWGRSEFF. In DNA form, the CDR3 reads TGTGCCAGCAGCTGGGGACGTTCGGAGTTCTTC.

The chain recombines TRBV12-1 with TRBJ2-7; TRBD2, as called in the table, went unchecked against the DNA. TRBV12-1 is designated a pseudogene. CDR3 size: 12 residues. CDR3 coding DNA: TGTGCCAGCAGCTCCCTAGCGGGAGGAGATTCGGTC. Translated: CASSSLAGGDSV.

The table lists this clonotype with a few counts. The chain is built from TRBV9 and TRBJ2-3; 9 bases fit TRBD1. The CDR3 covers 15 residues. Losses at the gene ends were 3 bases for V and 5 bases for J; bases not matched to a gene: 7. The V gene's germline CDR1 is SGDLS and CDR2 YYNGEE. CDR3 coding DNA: TGTGCCAGCAGCGAAGGACAGGGGTGGGGAGATACGCAGTATTTT. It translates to CASSEGQGWGDTQYF. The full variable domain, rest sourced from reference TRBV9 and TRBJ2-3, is DSGVTQTPKHLITATGQRVTLRCSPRSGDLSVYWYQQSLDQGLQFLIQYYNGEERAKGNILERFSAQQFPDLHSELNLSSLELGDSALYFCASSEGQGWGDTQYFGPGTRLTVL.

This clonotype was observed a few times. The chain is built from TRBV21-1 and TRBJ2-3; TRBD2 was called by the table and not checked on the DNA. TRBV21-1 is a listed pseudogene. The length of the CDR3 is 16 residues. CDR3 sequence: CASKGRQGGQSDTQYF. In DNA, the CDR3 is TGTGCCAGCAAAGGGAGGCAGGGTGGCCAGTCAGATACGCAGTATTTT.

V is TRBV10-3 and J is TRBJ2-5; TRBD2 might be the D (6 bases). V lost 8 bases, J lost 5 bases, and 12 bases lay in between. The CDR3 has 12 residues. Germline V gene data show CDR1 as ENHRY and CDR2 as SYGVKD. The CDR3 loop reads CAIAPGGETQYF. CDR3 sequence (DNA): TGTGCCATCGCTCCCGGAGGGGAGACCCAGTACTTC.

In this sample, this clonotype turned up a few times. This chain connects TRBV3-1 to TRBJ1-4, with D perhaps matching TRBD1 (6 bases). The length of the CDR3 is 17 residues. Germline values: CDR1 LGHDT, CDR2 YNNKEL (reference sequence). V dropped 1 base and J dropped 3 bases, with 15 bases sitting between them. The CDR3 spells CASSQVGQGSANEKLFF. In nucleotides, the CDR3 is TGTGCCAGCAGCCAAGTGGGTCAGGGGTCGGCTAATGAAAAACTGTTTTTT.

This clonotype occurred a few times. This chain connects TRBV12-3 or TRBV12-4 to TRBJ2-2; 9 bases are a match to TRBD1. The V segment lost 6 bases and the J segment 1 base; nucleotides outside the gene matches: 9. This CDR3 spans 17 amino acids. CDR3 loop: CASSSQVGQGNTGELFF. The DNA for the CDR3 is TGTGCCAGCAGCTCCCAGGTGGGACAGGGGAACACCGGGGAGCTGTTTTTT.

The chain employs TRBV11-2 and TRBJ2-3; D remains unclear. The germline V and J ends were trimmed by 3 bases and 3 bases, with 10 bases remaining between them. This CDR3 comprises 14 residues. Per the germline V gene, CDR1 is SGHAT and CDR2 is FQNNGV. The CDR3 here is CASSLLGPTDTQYF. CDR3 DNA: TGTGCCAGCAGCTTGCTCGGGCCGACAGATACGCAGTATTTT.

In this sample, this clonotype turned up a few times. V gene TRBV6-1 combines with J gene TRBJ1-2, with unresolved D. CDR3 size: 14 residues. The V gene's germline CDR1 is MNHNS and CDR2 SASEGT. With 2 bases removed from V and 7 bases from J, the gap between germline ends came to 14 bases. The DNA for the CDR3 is TGTGCCAGCAGTGAATTGAGACGGACCAGTGGCTACACCTTC. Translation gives CASSELRRTSGYTF.

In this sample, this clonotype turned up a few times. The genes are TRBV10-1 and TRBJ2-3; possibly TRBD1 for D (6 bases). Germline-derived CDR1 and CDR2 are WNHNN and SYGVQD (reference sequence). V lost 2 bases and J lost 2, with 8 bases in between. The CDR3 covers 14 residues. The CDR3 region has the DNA TGCGCCAGCAGTGAGCGACAGGTCACAGATACGCAGTATTTT. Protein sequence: CASSERQVTDTQYF.

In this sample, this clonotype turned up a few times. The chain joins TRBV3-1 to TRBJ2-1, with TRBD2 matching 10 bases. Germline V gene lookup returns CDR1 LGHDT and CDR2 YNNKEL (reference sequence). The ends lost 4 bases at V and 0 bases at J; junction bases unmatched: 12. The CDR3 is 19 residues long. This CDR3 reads CASSPYRPSGSISYNEQFF. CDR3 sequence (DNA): TGTGCCAGCAGCCCCTACCGGCCTAGCGGGAGTATCTCCTACAATGAGCAGTTCTTC.

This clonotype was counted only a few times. CDR3: CASSSVGANEKLFF. DNA for the CDR3: TGTGCCAGCAGTTCGGTCGGAGCTAATGAAAAACTGTTTTTT. This rearrangement joins TRBV12-3 or TRBV12-4 to TRBJ1-4, with D unresolved. CDR3 length: 14 amino acids. Trimming took 4 bases from V and 3 from J, leaving 9 bases between them.

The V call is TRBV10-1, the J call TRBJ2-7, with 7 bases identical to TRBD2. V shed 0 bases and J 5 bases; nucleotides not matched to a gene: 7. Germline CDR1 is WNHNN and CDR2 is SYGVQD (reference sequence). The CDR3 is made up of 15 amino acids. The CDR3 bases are TGCGCCAGCAGTGAGTCCGGCGGGAGTCTCAACGAGCAGTACTTC. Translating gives CASSESGGSLNEQYF.

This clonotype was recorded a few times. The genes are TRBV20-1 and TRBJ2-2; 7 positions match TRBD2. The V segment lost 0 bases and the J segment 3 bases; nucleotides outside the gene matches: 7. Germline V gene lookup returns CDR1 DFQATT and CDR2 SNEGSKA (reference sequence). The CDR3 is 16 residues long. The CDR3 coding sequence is TGCAGTGCTAGAGATGCGGCGGGAGTAGACACCGGGGAGCTGTTTTTT. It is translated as CSARDAAGVDTGELFF.

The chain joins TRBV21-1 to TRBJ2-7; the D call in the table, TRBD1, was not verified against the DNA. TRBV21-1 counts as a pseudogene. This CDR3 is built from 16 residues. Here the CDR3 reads CASSKGPWTEAYEQYV. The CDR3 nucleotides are TGTGCCAGCAGCAAAGGCCCATGGACAGAAGCCTACGAGCAGTACGTC.

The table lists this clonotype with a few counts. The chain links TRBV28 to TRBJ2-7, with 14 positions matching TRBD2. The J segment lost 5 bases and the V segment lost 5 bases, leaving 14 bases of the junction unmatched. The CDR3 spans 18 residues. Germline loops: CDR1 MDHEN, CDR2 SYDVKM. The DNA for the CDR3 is TGTGCCAGCAGTCAACTACTCGGGACTAGCGGGAGAGGTAACGAGCAGTACTTC. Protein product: CASSQLLGTSGRGNEQYF.

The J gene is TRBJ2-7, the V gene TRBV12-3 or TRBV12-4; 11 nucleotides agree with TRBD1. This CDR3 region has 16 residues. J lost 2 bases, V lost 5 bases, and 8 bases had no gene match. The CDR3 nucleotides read TGTGCCAGCAGTGGGCCCGGGACAGGGGGAGCCTACGAGCAGTACGTC. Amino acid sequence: CASSGPGTGGAYEQYV.

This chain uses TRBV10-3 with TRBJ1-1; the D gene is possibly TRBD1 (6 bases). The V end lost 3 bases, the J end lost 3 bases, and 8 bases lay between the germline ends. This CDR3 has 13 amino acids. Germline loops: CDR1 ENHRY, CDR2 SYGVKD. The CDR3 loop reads CAISDRGDTEAFF. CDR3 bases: TGTGCCATCAGTGACAGGGGTGACACTGAAGCTTTCTTT.

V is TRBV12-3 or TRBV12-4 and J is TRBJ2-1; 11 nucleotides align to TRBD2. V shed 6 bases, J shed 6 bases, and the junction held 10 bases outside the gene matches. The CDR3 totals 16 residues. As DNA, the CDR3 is TGTGCCAGCAGGACTAAACTAGCGGGAGTGGGCAATGAGCAGTTCTTC. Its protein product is CASRTKLAGVGNEQFF.

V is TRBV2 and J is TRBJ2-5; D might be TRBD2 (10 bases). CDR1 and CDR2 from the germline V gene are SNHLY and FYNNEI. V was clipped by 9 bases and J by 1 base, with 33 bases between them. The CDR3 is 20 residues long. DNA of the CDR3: TGTGCCAGTACGGGACAGGGAAGATTCGGGACTAGCGCCTCCCAAGAGACCCAGTACTTC. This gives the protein CASTGQGRFGTSASQETQYF.

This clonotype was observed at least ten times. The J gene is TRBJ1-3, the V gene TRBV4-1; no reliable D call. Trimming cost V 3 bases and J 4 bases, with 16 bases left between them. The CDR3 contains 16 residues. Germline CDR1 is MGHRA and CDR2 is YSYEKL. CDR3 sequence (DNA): TGCGCCAGCAGCCAGGTAGTTTCACGTGTCGGAAACACCATATATTTT. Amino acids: CASSQVVSRVGNTIYF.

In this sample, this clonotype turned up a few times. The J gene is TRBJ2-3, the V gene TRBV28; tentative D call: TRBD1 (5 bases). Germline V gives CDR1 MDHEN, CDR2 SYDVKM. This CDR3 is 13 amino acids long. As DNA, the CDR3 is TGTGTCGTACAGGATTCTAGCACAGATACGCAGTATTTT. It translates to CVVQDSSTDTQYF. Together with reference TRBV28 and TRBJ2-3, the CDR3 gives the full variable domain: DVKVTQSSRYLVKRTGEKVFLECVQDMDHENMFWYRQDPGLGLRLIYFSYDVKMKEKGDIPEGYSVSREKKERFSLILESASTNQTSMYLCVVQDSSTDTQYFGPGTRLTVL.

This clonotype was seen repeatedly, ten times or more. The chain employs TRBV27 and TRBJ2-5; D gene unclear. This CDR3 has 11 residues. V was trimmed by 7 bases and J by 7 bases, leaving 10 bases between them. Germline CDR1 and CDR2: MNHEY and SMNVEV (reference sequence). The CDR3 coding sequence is TGTGCCAGCATGGAAGGTCCGACCCAGTACTTC. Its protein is CASMEGPTQYF.

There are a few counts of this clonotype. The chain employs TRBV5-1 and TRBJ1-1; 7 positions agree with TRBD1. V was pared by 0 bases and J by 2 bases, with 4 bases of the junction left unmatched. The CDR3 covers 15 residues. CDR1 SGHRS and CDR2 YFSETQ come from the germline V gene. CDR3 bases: TGCGCCAGCAGCTTGGTGGGACAGCCTAACACTGAAGCTTTCTTT. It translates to CASSLVGQPNTEAFF.

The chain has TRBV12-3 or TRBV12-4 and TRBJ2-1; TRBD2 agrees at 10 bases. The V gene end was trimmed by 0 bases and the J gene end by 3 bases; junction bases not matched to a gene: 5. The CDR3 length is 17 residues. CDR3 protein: CASSLAPGTSDYNEQFF. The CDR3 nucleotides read TGTGCCAGCAGTTTAGCCCCCGGGACTAGCGACTACAATGAGCAGTTCTTC.

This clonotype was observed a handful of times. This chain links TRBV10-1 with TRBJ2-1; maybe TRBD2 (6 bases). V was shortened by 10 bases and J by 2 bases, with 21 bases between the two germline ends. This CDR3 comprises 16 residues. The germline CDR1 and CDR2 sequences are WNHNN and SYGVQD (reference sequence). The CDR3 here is CATQEGELAPYNEQFF. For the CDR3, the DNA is TGCGCCACCCAGGAGGGCGAGTTGGCTCCCTACAATGAGCAGTTCTTC.

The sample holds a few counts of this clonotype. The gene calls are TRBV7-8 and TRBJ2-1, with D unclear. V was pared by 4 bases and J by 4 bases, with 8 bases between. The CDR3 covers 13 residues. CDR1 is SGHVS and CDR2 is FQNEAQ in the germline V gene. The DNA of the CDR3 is TGTGCCAGCAGCTCCAACCTTTACAATGAGCAGTTCTTC. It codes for CASSSNLYNEQFF.

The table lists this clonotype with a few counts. The CDR3 coding sequence is TGTGCCAGCAGCTTAGGTTCACTAAGCTCCTACAATGAGCAGTTCTTC. This sequence encodes CASSLGSLSSYNEQFF. J is TRBJ2-1 and V is TRBV11-3; D gene uncertain. This CDR3 is 16 amino acids long. Trimming left V 1 base short and J 0 bases short, with 10 bases between. Germline CDR1 SGHNT, CDR2 YENEEA.

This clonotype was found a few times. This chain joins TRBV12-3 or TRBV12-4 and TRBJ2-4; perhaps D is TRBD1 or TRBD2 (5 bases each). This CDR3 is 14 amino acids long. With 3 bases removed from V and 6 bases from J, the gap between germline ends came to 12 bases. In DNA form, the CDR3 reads TGTGCCAGCAGTTTGTCAGGGACGGTAAACATTCAGTACTTC. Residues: CASSLSGTVNIQYF.

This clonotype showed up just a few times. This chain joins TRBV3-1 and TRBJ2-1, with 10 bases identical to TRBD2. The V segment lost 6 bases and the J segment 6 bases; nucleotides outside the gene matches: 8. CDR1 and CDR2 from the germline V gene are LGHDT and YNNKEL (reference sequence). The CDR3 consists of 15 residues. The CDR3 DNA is TGTGCCAGCAGGGTATCAGGGACTAGCGCCAATGAGCAGTTCTTC. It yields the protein CASRVSGTSANEQFF.

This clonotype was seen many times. The DNA of the CDR3 is TGCGCCAGCAGCCTCCAGGGTTCCTACGAGCAGTACTTC. Amino acids: CASSLQGSYEQYF. The J gene is TRBJ2-7, the V gene TRBV5-1, with a possible D match to TRBD1 (5 bases). Germline V CDR1 and CDR2: SGHRS, YFSETQ. This CDR3 has 13 residues. Trimming took 4 bases from V and 1 from J, leaving 9 bases between them.

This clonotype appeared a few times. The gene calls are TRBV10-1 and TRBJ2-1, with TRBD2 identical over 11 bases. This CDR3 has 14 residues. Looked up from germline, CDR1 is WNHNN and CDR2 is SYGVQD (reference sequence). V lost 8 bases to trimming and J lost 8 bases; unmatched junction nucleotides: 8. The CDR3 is CASAFSGRADEQFF. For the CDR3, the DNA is TGCGCCAGCGCTTTTAGCGGGAGGGCCGATGAGCAGTTCTTC.